A single sample is the source of the 4 T cell receptor beta chains below, sequenced in a study of blood T cells in healthy people across ages. The authors ran a second PCR of 7 to 11 cycles using a sample-barcoded 5' primer and a J-beta primer mix. In TCRdb, the 5' RACE reads were re-called with MiXCR into one record per CDR3 protein. The sample lists under 1 million distinct CDR3 sequences, roughly 44% occurring once. The sample taken for sequencing was blood. Receptors were obtained from a man aged 55 to 70 in good health.

The J gene is TRBJ2-3, the V gene TRBV7-2; 12 bases line up with TRBD2. The CDR3 loop spans 18 amino acids. Germline assignment: CDR1 SGHTA and CDR2 FQGNSA. After removal of 6 bases from V and 0 bases from J, the junction contained 10 bases not matched to a gene. For the CDR3, the DNA is TGTGCCAGCAGGTCAGGACTAGCGGGGTTCACTAGCACAGATACGCAGTATTTT. It translates to CASRSGLAGFTSTDTQYF.

This clonotype was counted a few times. This chain joins TRBV28 and TRBJ2-1; 10 bases match TRBD2. Per the germline V gene, CDR1 is MDHEN and CDR2 is SYDVKM. After removal of 3 bases from V and 10 bases from J, the junction contained 6 bases not matched to a gene. The CDR3 consists of 14 residues. CDR3 protein: CASSLPSGGLEQFF. Here the CDR3 DNA reads TGTGCCAGCAGTTTGCCTAGCGGGGGATTGGAGCAGTTCTTC. The whole variable domain, filled in from reference TRBV28 and TRBJ2-1, reads DVKVTQSSRYLVKRTGEKVFLECVQDMDHENMFWYRQDPGLGLRLIYFSYDVKMKEKGDIPEGYSVSREKKERFSLILESASTNQTSMYLCASSLPSGGLEQFFGPGTRLTVL.

This chain connects TRBV7-8 to TRBJ2-5; D perhaps matches TRBD2 (6 bases). The CDR3 is made up of 14 amino acids. Germline assignment: CDR1 SGHVS and CDR2 FQNEAQ. Deletions cut 4 bases from V and 2 bases from J, with 11 bases between. In DNA, the CDR3 is TGTGCCAGCAGCTCTCTCGGGACTCAAGAGACCCAGTACTTC. Its translation: CASSSLGTQETQYF.

This clonotype is a singleton in its sample. The rearrangement links TRBV7-9 to TRBJ1-1; no clear D gene. The V gene lost 5 bases and the J gene lost 3 bases, with 13 bases spanning the gap. Germline CDR1 is SEHNR and CDR2 is FQNEAQ (reference sequence). The CDR3 length is 14 residues. The CDR3 here is CASSPTNSYTEAFF. The DNA of the CDR3 is TGTGCCAGCAGCCCAACCAACAGTTACACTGAAGCTTTCTTT.